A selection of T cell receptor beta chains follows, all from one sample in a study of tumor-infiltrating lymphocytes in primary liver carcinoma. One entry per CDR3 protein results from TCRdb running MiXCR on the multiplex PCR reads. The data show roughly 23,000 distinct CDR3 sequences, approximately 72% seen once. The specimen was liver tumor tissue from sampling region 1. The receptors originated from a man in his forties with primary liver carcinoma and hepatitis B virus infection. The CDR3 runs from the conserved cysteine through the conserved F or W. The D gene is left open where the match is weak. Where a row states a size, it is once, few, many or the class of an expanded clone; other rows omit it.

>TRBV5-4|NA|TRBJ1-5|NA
CASSFSETDNQPQHF
TGTGCCAGCAGCTTCTCGGAGACGGACAATCAGCCCCAGCATTTT
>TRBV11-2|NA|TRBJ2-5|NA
CARSQSHGEGKETQYF
TGTGCCAGAAGCCAAAGTCATGGCGAGGGGAAAGAGACCCAGTACTTC
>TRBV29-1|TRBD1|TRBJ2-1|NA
CDGIGQGTYIEQFF
TGCGACGGGATCGGACAGGGGACCTACATTGAGCAGTTCTTC
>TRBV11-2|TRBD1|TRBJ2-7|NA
CAGNQGTGRTYERYF
TGTGCCGGCAACCAAGGGACAGGGAGAACCTACGAGCGGTACTTC
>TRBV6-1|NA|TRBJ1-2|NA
CDSSQDTRDGNYGYTF
TGTGACAGCAGTCAGGATACCCGGGATGGGAATTATGGCTACACCTTC
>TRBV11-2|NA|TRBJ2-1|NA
CASNLELVVSYNEQFF
TGTGCCAGCAACTTGGAGCTGGTTGTTAGCTACAATGAGCAGTTCTTC
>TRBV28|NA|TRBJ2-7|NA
CASSLNPPCRTYEQYF
TGTGCCAGCAGTTTGAACCCCCCCTGCCGGACCTACGAGCAGTACTTC
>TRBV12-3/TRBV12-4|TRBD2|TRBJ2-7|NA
CSNSMGTGGSYEQYF
TGTTCCAACAGTATGGGGACGGGGGGGTCCTACGAGCAGTACTTC
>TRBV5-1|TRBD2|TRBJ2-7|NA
CANSLSGGSYDQYF
TGCGCCAACAGCTTGTCGGGAGGCTCATACGATCAGTACTTC
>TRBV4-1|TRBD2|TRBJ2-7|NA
CASSQPLAEPLHEQYF
TGCGCCAGCAGCCAACCCCTAGCGGAGCCACTTCACGAGCAGTACTTC
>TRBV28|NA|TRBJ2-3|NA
CASRKGEVNQPQYF
TGTGCCAGCAGAAAAGGGGAAGTCAATCAACCCCAGTATTTT
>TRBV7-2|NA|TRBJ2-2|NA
CVSSLALRVGTGELFF
TGTGTCAGCAGCTTAGCATTGAGGGTGGGGACCGGGGAGCTGTTTTTT
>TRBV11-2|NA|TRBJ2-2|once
CASSVALGGTNIGDLFF
TGTGCCAGCAGCGTAGCATTAGGAGGGACGAACATCGGGGACCTGTTTTTT
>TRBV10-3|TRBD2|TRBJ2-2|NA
CAIRERDDTGEPFF
TGTGCCATCAGGGAGCGGGACGACACCGGGGAACCCTTTTTT
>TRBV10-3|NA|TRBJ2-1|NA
CAIIDMRLNEQFF
TGTGCCATCATTGACATGAGGCTAAATGAGCAGTTCTTC
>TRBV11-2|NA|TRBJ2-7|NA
CASSLTRGLSYVQCF
TGTGCCAGCAGCCTGACCCGGGGACTGAGCTACGTGCAGTGCTTC
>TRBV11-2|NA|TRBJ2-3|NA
CASSLYAESPDMQYF
TGTGCCAGCAGCTTGTACGCTGAGAGTCCAGATATGCAGTATTTT